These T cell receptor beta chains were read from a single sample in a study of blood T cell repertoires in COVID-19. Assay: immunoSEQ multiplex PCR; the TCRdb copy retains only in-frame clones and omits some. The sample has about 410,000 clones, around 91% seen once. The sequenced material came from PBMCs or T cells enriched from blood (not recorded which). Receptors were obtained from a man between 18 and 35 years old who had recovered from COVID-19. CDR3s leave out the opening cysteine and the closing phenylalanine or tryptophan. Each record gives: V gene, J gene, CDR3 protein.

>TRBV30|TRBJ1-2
AWSGKTGMGNNYGYT
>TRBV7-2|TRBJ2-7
ASSSGWGLSYEQY
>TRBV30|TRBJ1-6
AWTEDSWGSPLH
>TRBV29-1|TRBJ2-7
SVEDPGTATYEQY
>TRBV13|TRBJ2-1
ASSLGLAGVGEQF
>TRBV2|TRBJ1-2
ASSPSPDYGYT
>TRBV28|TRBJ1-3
ASGEDRSAGNTIY
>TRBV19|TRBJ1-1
ASTRGTEAF
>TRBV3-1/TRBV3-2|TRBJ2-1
ASSQDLVGGNEQF
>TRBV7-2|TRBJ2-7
ASSLGGTKYYEQY
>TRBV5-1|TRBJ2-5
ASSFGGGETQY
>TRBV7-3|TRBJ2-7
ASSTGVSYEQY
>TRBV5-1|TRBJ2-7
ASSLETAYEQY
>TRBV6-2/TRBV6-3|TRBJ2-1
ASSTPTSGGAYEQF
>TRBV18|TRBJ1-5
ASSSPAGGGRQPQH
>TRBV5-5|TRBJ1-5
ASSQDRAINQPQH
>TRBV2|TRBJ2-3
ASSERGQGSDTQY
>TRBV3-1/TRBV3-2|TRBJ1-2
ASRFGGNYGYT
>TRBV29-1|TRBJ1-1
SVATGQGGTEAF
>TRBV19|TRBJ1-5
ASSIGGRDNQPQH
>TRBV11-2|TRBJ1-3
ASSLMGQGTGNTIY
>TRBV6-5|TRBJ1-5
ASRYDRDVQPQH
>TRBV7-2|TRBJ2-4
ASSRTSSLTKNIQY
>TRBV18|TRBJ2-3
ASSGGGARTDTQY
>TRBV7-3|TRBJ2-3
ASSPTSGRADTQY
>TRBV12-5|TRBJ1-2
ASAGTGDRYGYT
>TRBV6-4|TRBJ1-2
ASSRDSHYGYT
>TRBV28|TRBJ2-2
ASSSAGTSGGTAPGELF
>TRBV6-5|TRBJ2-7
ASRGLQGAYEQY
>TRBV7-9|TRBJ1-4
ASSFTGSGDEKLF
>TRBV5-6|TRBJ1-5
ASSLAQGWDQPQH
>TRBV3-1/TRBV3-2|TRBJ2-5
ASSQGGLAGETQY
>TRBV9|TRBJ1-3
ASSVDGLEGNTIY
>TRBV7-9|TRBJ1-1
ASSLVSLTNTEAF
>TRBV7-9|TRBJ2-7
ASSSDNWDRDSYEQY
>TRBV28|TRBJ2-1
ASSSSGRLINEQF
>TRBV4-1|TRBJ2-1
ASSQLTGGPNNEQF
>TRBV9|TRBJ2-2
ASSVGGGELF
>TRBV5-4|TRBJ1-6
ASSLGTGDNSPLH
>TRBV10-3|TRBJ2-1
AIRDTGAFTGEQF
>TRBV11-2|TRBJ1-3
ASSDPWSSGNTIY
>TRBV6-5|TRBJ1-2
ASSAGTGYRGYT
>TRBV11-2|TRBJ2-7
ASSQPYYEQY
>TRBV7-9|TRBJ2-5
ASSLSPQGQTQY
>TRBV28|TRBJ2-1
ASSLPPGTSYYNEQF
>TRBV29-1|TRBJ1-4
SVRKGQGSFLEKLF
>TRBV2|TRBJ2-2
ASSGLAGVNTGELF
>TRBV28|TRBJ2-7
ASSLDRGIKTYEQY
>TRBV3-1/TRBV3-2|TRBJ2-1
ASSQLTPDEQF
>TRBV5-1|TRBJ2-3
ASSPGQGLEY
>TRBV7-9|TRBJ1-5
ASSPGQGGQPQH
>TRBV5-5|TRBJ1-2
ASSLVRGDGYT
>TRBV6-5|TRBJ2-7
ASSFRGAGAYEQY
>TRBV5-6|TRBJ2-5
ASSLVDRDRETQY
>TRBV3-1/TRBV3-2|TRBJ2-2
ASSQQYARGPGELF